These 14 T cell receptor beta chains were all obtained from the same sample, sequenced in a study of T cell clones after liver transplantation. Sequencing was performed with immunoSEQ multiplex PCR; in TCRdb, only in-frame clones are kept and a portion is missing. The sample yields 45,000 or so clones, just over 85% seen once. Specimen: CD4+ T cells from blood, collected 24 months after liver transplant. The source of these receptors is a human patient who received a liver transplant. The graft donor may have given rise to some T cells.

The chain uses TRBV9 and TRBJ1-1; 7 bases agree with TRBD1. This CDR3 spans 15 amino acids. The germline V gene encodes CDR1 SGDLS and CDR2 YYNGEE. The J segment lost 0 bases and the V segment lost 4 bases, leaving 6 bases of the junction unmatched. The CDR3 DNA follows: TGTGCCAGCAGCCCTCGTGGACAGGTGAACACTGAAGCTTTCTTT. Translating it yields CASSPRGQVNTEAFF.

This clone was counted only a few times. This sequence joins TRBV6-1 and TRBJ2-7; D may be TRBD1 (7 bases). This CDR3 spans 16 amino acids. Trimming cost V 4 bases and J 2 bases, with 18 bases left between them. Germline V gives CDR1 MNHNS, CDR2 SASEGT. CDR3 sequence reads: CASSGAAAGGTYEQYF. CDR3 nucleotide sequence: TGTGCCAGCAGTGGGGCTGCGGCAGGGGGGACCTACGAGCAGTACTTC.

V and J are TRBV7-6 and TRBJ2-1; TRBD2 matches at 8 bases. This CDR3 has 19 residues. V was clipped by 5 bases and J by 0 bases; unmatched bases: 15. From germline, CDR1 is SGHVS and CDR2 FNYEAQ. The CDR3 loop is CASSPRGASGQSSYNEQFF. In nucleotides, the CDR3 is TGTGCCAGCAGCCCAAGAGGCGCTAGCGGGCAAAGCTCCTACAATGAGCAGTTCTTC.

CDR3 nucleotides: TGTGCCAGTAGTATAGAGGCCAGGACCCTAGCTAACTATGGCTACACCTTC. It specifies CASSIEARTLANYGYTF. J is TRBJ1-2 and V is TRBV19; D unclear. CDR1 is LNHDA and CDR2 is SQIVND in the germline V gene (reference sequence). The CDR3 length is 17 residues. V was pared by 0 bases and J by 0 bases, with 14 bases between.

The CDR3 nucleotides are TGTGCCAGCAGCCCCCTTGGGTCCAACACTGAAGCTTTCTTT. This encodes CASSPLGSNTEAFF. V usage is TRBV7-8 and J usage is TRBJ1-1, with D unclear. V was shortened by 5 bases and J by 2 bases, with 12 bases between the two germline ends. The CDR3 contains 14 residues. Looked up from germline, CDR1 is SGHVS and CDR2 is FQNEAQ. Using reference TRBV7-8 and TRBJ1-1 for the parts outside the CDR3, the full variable domain is GAGVSQSPRYKVAKRGQDVALRCDPISGHVSLFWYQQALGQGPEFLTYFQNEAQLDKSGLPSDRFFAERPEGSVSTLKIQRTQQEDSAVYLCASSPLGSNTEAFFGQGTRLTVV.

The genes are TRBV4-2 and TRBJ1-6; no definite D call. Trimming stripped 1 base from V and 7 bases from J, with 20 bases between. Looked up from germline, CDR1 is LGHNA and CDR2 is YNFKEQ. The CDR3 extends over 18 amino acids. The CDR3 DNA follows: TGTGCCAGCAGCCAAGGGTTCGAGAATGCAGCTACCAATTCACCCCTCCACTTT. The encoded protein is CASSQGFENAATNSPLHF.

V is TRBV6-4 and J is TRBJ1-1, with 7 bases fitting TRBD1. CDR3 length: 13 residues. The ends lost 2 bases at V and 5 bases at J; junction bases unmatched: 2. Germline V gene lookup returns CDR1 MRHNA and CDR2 SNTAGT. DNA of the CDR3: TGTGCCAGCAGTGACACACAGGGGACTGAAGCTTTCTTT. This sequence encodes CASSDTQGTEAFF.

On this clone: One junction end disagrees with the germline gene, perhaps due to a read error. V gene TRBV7-6 combines with J gene TRBJ1-1; D is perhaps TRBD1 (5 bases). The CDR3 totals 12 residues. Germline V gene lookup returns CDR1 SGHVS and CDR2 FNYEAQ. The CDR3 nucleotides read TGTGCGAGCAGCTGGGGGGACACTGAAGCTTTCTTT. This encodes CASSWGDTEAFF.

The V call is TRBV2, the J call TRBJ1-6; D is perhaps TRBD1 (5 bases). Trimming took off 7 bases at V and 2 bases at J, with 12 bases between the two ends. The V gene's germline CDR1 is SNHLY and CDR2 FYNNEI. This CDR3 has 15 residues. Here the CDR3 reads CASTLSTAYNSPLHF. The CDR3 DNA follows: TGTGCCAGCACCCTATCGACAGCCTATAATTCACCCCTCCACTTT.

This sequence joins TRBV7-3 and TRBJ2-3; D gene ambiguous. The CDR3 has 14 residues. From germline, CDR1 is SGHTA and CDR2 FQGTGA. V was pared by 3 bases and J by 0 bases, with 7 bases between. The CDR3 bases are TGTGCCAGCAGCTTCCGGGCTAGCACAGATACGCAGTATTTT. Protein product: CASSFRASTDTQYF.

The J gene is TRBJ1-2, the V gene TRBV19; D is perhaps TRBD1 (6 bases). CDR3 length: 17 amino acids. The germline CDR1 and CDR2 sequences are LNHDA and SQIVND (reference sequence). The ends were cut back, 1 base at V and 5 bases at J, with 20 bases in the middle. CDR3 amino acids: CASSIGFSGAWLYGYTF. The CDR3 DNA is TGTGCCAGTAGTATAGGTTTTTCGGGGGCTTGGTTGTATGGCTACACCTTC.

The rearrangement links TRBV5-1 to TRBJ1-2; 8 bases map to TRBD1. The CDR3 contains 15 residues. Germline V CDR1 and CDR2: SGHRS, YFSETQ. V lost 4 bases to trimming and J lost 6 bases; unmatched junction nucleotides: 11. The CDR3 is CASSQAQGAKDGYTF. CDR3 DNA: TGCGCCAGCAGCCAGGCGCAGGGGGCGAAGGATGGCTACACCTTC.

This clone turned up a few times. This chain uses TRBV11-2 with TRBJ1-2; TRBD1 matches 9 bases. The length of the CDR3 is 14 residues. V lost 6 bases, J lost 2 bases, and 4 bases stayed unmatched. CDR1 is SGHAT and CDR2 is FQNNGV in the germline V gene. CDR3 coding DNA: TGTGCCAGCAGTCCAACAGGGGGCAACTATGGCTACACCTTC. Protein sequence: CASSPTGGNYGYTF.

This clone showed up just once. The chain links TRBV7-9 to TRBJ1-5; D is uncertain. Trimming cost V 3 bases and J 4 bases, with 10 bases left between them. The CDR3 runs 14 residues. Per the germline V gene, CDR1 is SEHNR and CDR2 is FQNEAQ (reference sequence). The CDR3 here is CASSLEGSNQPQHF. The CDR3 nucleotides read TGTGCCAGCAGCTTGGAGGGTAGTAATCAGCCCCAGCATTTT.